This entry features one T cell receptor beta chain sequence. The antigen is not known. This record comes from a study of monozygotic twins with cystic fibrosis. Study overall: Library input was three micrograms of fragmented DNA, with 15 PCR cycles.

General study points: V usage most resembled the co-twin in 13 of 16 pairs. Nucleotide-identical clonotype sharing was significantly higher within monozygotic CF twin pairs than between unrelated CF individuals. Low clonality (median roughly 0.009) suggested a mostly naive repertoire.

Generated by immunoSEQ multiplex PCR, the TCRdb table keeps only in-frame clones and is missing some. The sample consists of some 35,000 clones, approximately 90% of them appearing once. The germline V gene has CDR1 SGHVS and CDR2 FQNEAQ. V dropped 5 bases and J dropped 11; count of bases not matched to a gene: 6. CDR3 size: 12 residues. The specimen sequenced was blood. The rearrangement links TRBV7-8 to TRBJ1-5; TRBD1 matches at 7 bases. The sequence derives from a boy aged 2-15 years with cystic fibrosis. CDR3 sequence (DNA): TGTGCCAGCAGCCCCCCGACAGGGACCCAGCATTTT. Amino acids: CASSPPTGTQHF.